This TCR beta chain derives from a study of blood T cells in healthy people across ages. As to this clonotype: What it binds is not known.

Findings of the study overall: The recorded TCR beta diversity per million T cells decreased in a roughly linear manner with age. Reliance upon unsorted PBMCs precluded definitive naive versus antigen-experienced comparison. Both higher diversity and more naive CD4+ cells marked long-lived donors when set against aged donors.

The CDR3 contains 19 residues. V trimming: 1 base; J trimming: 0 bases; junction bases outside the gene matches: 13. Germline CDR1 is SGHAT and CDR2 is FQDESV (reference sequence). The use of a sample-barcoded 5' primer and a J-beta primer mix characterized a second PCR of roughly 6 to 11 cycles. With 12 random nucleotides, a template-switch adaptor tagged each individual cDNA molecule. TCRdb re-analysed the 5' RACE reads in MiXCR, keeping a single row per CDR3 protein. The sample includes some 1.4 million distinct CDR3 sequences, roughly 40% seen only once; the top ten take roughly 8.2%. The receptor was derived from a woman under 30 in good health. The V and J genes are TRBV11-1 and TRBJ2-5, with TRBD2 matching 8 bases. Sequencing was performed on blood. This CDR3 is CASSLEGLAPQYDQETQYF. CDR3 nucleotide sequence: TGTGCCAGCAGCTTAGAAGGACTAGCACCGCAATACGACCAAGAGACCCAGTACTTC.